This T cell receptor (beta chain) was recovered during a study of T cells in Graves' hyperthyroidism and ophthalmopathy. Whole-study context: Specimen type is peripheral blood, collected at initial diagnosis prior to any treatment. Findings and limits, study-wide: A model using 13 V-J features told ophthalmopathy apart from stable hyperthyroidism.

Germline V gene data show CDR1 as SGHNT and CDR2 as YENEEA. CDR3 length equals 17 residues. V gave up 2 bases and J gave up 4 bases, with 20 bases separating them. Many counts were recorded for this clonotype. What it recognizes is unknown. Across 18 months, stable Graves' hyperthyroidism was marked by no progression to ophthalmopathy. Together with thyroid ultrasound, orbital computed tomography, serum thyroxine and TRAb, clinical symptoms were used for diagnoses. Amplification yielded TCR beta CDR3 regions, with RNA transcripts as the source. The TCR CDR3 was amplified in a first-round RT-PCR using the HTBI primer set. TCRdb ran MiXCR on the multiplex PCR reads and lists one entry per CDR3 protein. Of approximately 610,000 distinct CDR3 sequences listed, 16% are singletons.

The TCR originated in a woman aged 18 to 35 with Graves' hyperthyroidism. J is TRBJ1-2 and V is TRBV11-3; D uncertain. The source material was blood. The DNA of the CDR3 is TGTGCCAGCAGCTTATTCATAGGAGACACGAATGTCTATGGCTACACCTTC. Translating gives CASSLFIGDTNVYGYTF.